The clone carrying this T cell receptor (beta chain) was counted ten times or more. Its antigen is as yet unknown. The J segment lost 4 bases and the V segment lost 2 bases, leaving 9 bases of the junction unmatched. The germline V gene encodes CDR1 GTSNPN and CDR2 SVGIG (reference sequence). This CDR3 contains 16 residues. Preparation of TCR beta libraries was done by quantitative 5'-RACE with molecular barcodes. TCRdb independently ran MiXCR on the 5' RACE reads; one entry per CDR3 protein. This table has roughly 230,000 distinct CDR3 sequences, approximately 8% appearing once. This record comes from a study of CD8 T cells in ankylosing spondylitis. Points from the study as a whole: Some motif variants were previously reported in reactive arthritis synovial fluid and blood. Reportedly, matched ankylosing spondylitis synovial fluid was significantly enriched for disease-linked clones. In ankylosing spondylitis blood, a motif of seven to nine highly homologous TCR beta variants appeared characteristic.

The source is a female donor with ankylosing spondylitis or in good health (not recorded which). Input material: blood, either unsorted or a sorted T cell fraction (not recorded which). J is TRBJ2-1 and V is TRBV30, with 9 positions matching TRBD2. In nucleotides, the CDR3 is TGTGCCTGGAGTCCGACCGCGCTAGCGGGGTACAATGAGCAGTTCTTC. Translating gives CAWSPTALAGYNEQFF.